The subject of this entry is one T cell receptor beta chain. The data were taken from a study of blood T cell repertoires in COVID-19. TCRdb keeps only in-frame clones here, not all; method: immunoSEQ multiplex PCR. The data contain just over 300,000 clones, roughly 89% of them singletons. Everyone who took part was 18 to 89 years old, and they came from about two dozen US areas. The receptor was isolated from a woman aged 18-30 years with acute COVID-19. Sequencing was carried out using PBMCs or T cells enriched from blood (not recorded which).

As DNA, the CDR3 is TGTGCCAGCAGCCTACTAGCGGGAGGAAGCTACAATGAGCAGTTCTTC. Amino acid sequence: CASSLLAGGSYNEQFF. J is TRBJ2-1 and V is TRBV7-6; 12 bases fit TRBD2. The germline CDR1 and CDR2 sequences are SGHVS and FNYEAQ. The CDR3 contains 16 residues. The trim removed 5 bases at V and 3 bases at J, leaving 5 bases unmatched.